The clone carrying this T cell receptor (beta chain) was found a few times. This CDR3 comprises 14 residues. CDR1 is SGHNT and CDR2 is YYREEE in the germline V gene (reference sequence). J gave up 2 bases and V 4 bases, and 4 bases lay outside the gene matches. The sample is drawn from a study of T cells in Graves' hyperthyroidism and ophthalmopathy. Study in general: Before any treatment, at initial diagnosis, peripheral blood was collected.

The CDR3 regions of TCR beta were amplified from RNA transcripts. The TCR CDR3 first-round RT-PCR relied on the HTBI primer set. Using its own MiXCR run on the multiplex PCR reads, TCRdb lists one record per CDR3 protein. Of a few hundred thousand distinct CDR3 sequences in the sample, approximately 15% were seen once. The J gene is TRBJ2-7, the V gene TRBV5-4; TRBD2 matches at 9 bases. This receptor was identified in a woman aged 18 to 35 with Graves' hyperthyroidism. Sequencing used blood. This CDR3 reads CASSLSGRPYEQYV. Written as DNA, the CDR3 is TGTGCCAGCAGCCTAAGCGGGAGGCCCTACGAGCAGTACGTC.